The 2 T cell receptor beta chains given below trace back to one sample, sequenced in a study of blood T cells in healthy people across ages. Next came a second PCR, run for about 6 to 12 cycles, which used a sample-barcoded 5' primer along with a J-beta primer mix. Using its own MiXCR run on the 5' RACE reads, TCRdb lists one record per CDR3 protein. The data hold about 970,000 distinct CDR3 sequences, with roughly 50% observed a single time. The material sequenced was blood. Source of these receptors: a woman aged 55-75 years in good health.

This chain joins TRBV20-1 and TRBJ2-7; D is undetermined. V was trimmed by 2 bases and J by 3 bases, leaving 5 bases between them. Germline CDR1 and CDR2: DFQATT and SNEGSKA (reference sequence). The CDR3 length is 11 residues. Here the CDR3 DNA reads TGCAGTGCTAGACGATACTACGAGCAGTACTTC. Protein: CSARRYYEQYF.

The V and J genes are TRBV10-3 and TRBJ2-7; 8 nucleotides match TRBD2. The CDR3 runs to 15 residues. Per germline, CDR1 ENHRY and CDR2 SYGVKD. V lost 3 bases to trimming and J lost 6 bases; unmatched junction nucleotides: 10. The CDR3 bases are TGTGCCATCAGTGAACTCGTCGGGGGGGTGGGCGAGCAGTACTTC. Protein: CAISELVGGVGEQYF.